Reported below is one T cell receptor beta chain. The CDR3 is made up of 13 amino acids. CDR1 and CDR2 from the germline V gene are SNHLY and FYNNEI. V dropped 7 bases and J dropped 4 bases, with 13 bases sitting between them. The data were taken from a study of blood T cell repertoires in COVID-19. On the study more broadly: Acute and convalescent COVID-19 specimens originated in the United States, Italy and Spain. T cells, B-cell-depleted T cells, or PBMCs supplied cDNA or gDNA.

Per the study methods: Reference gene primer amplification in the assay estimated nucleated cell counts. Using immunoSEQ multiplex PCR, the repertoire was profiled, and TCRdb retains in-frame clones only, with some absent. The D gene and trimming were derived from the DNA, and the V and J assignments and clone size from that table. The sample gives fewer than 350,000 clones, 70% to 90% of which show up once; around 2.1% is in the top ten. Clinical history as reported by participants underpinned cohort assignment. The sequence came from a man aged 25 to 40 who had recovered from COVID-19. This chain uses TRBV2 with TRBJ1-1; D gene ambiguous. The sequenced sample consisted of PBMCs or T cells enriched from blood (not recorded which). The CDR3 reads CASIVYQATEAFF. CDR3 DNA: TGTGCCAGCATTGTCTACCAAGCCACTGAAGCTTTCTTT.